This record concerns one T cell receptor (beta chain) sequence. The target antigen is unknown. TCRdb's table, derived via immunoSEQ multiplex PCR, lists solely in-frame clones and lacks some. In the table there are roughly 500,000 clones, roughly 89% of which are singletons. The source of the sample is a study of Ad26.COV2.S vaccination and SARS-CoV-2 variants. At the level of the study: Ad26.COV2.S shots went into the muscle once or twice, 56 days apart.

Treatment in this sample: about 20 received Ad26.COV2.S at low or high dose, single or two shots; about 5 received placebo; per-sample allocation not given. Samples were taken on day 63 after the first vaccine or placebo injection. CDR1 SGHNT and CDR2 YENEEA come from the germline V gene. Trimming removed 1 base from V and 6 bases from J, with 13 bases in between. The CDR3 has 15 residues. Study results and caveats: Vaccinees showed greater spike-specific TCR breadth than placebo recipients.

Here the sequenced sample was peripheral blood, taken in a trial of Ad26.COV2.S vaccine versus placebo. The source of this sequence is a person aged 18-60 years who received the Ad26.COV2.S COVID-19 vaccine or a placebo. The chain carries TRBV11-3 and TRBJ2-1; D is possibly TRBD2 (5 bases). As DNA, the CDR3 is TGTGCCAGCAGCTTAGTTATCGGGGTAGGCAATGAGCAGTTCTTC. Protein: CASSLVIGVGNEQFF. Together with reference TRBV11-3 and TRBJ2-1, the CDR3 gives the full variable domain: EAGVVQSPRYKIIEKKQPVAFWCNPISGHNTLYWYLQNLGQGPELLIRYENEEAVDDSQLPKDRFSAERLKGVDSTLKIQPAELGDSAVYLCASSLVIGVGNEQFFGPGTRLTVL.